The T cell receptor beta chain described here comes from a study of CD8+ T cells in alopecia areata. Study in general: Those treated were given oral tofacitinib at 5 to 10 mg twice daily. Findings of the study overall: Although TCR sharing was seen in mice, sharing across patients was less clear, possibly for HLA-related reasons. Across lesional scalp, and particularly alopecia totalis/universalis, clonality surpassed that of normal scalp. Sequences from scalp samples also cover resident alphabeta T cells of normal skin.

Germline V CDR1 and CDR2: LNHDA, SQIVND (reference sequence). CDR3 length equals 13 residues. The trim removed 6 bases at V and 11 bases at J, leaving 12 bases unmatched. Isolated RNA was reverse transcribed into cDNA used as the sequencing template. The method was immunoSEQ multiplex PCR; TCRdb's version includes in-frame clones alone and lacks a portion of them. This table holds about 11,000 clones, under 65% found once. Researchers gathered lesional scalp punch biopsies and peripheral blood from patients with alopecia areata. Comments on this clone: Its matching antigen is unknown.

This chain joins TRBV19 and TRBJ1-1; 7 bases map to TRBD1. The clonotype originates from a human donor with alopecia areata. What was sequenced was skin. This CDR3 is CASSPGGLPRAFF. The CDR3 nucleotides are TGTGCCAGTAGCCCAGGGGGGCTCCCCAGGGCTTTCTTT.